These 29 T cell receptor beta chains share one sample of origin, sequenced in a study of T cell clones after liver transplantation. Only in-frame clones appear in the TCRdb table, and some are missing; sequencing was by immunoSEQ multiplex PCR. The table records 9,000 to 10,000 clones, around 72% of them present only once. This specimen consisted of CD8+ T cells from blood, obtained at the approximately 15-month timepoint. Receptors were obtained from a human patient who received a liver transplant. Some T cells may be graft donor cells.

This chain uses TRBV11-3 with TRBJ2-2; no definite D call. The CDR3 length is 15 residues. V dropped 2 bases and J dropped 5 bases, with 12 bases sitting between them. Germline V lookup: CDR1 SGHNT, CDR2 YENEEA. The CDR3 protein is CASSLYWGYTGELFF. DNA for the CDR3: TGTGCCAGCAGCTTATATTGGGGATATACCGGGGAGCTGTTTTTT.

The V gene is TRBV5-3, the J gene TRBJ1-5, with unresolved D. TRBV5-3 is flagged as an ORF with uncertain function. The CDR3 consists of 16 residues. V was trimmed by 4 bases and J by 1 base, leaving 15 bases between them. CDR3 in amino acids: CARSRRTQRSNQPQHF. CDR3 nucleotides: TGTGCCAGAAGCAGAAGGACCCAACGGAGCAATCAGCCCCAGCATTTT.

V gene TRBV6-6 combines with J gene TRBJ1-1, with D perhaps matching TRBD1 (6 bases). CDR1 is MNHNY and CDR2 is SVGAGI in the germline V gene (reference sequence). The CDR3 loop spans 13 amino acids. V lost 2 bases and J 6 bases, leaving 10 bases between the germline ends. The CDR3 bases are TGTGCCAGCAGTTACAATGAGGGGGCTGAAGCTTTCTTT. Its translation: CASSYNEGAEAFF.

The chain is built from TRBV7-2 and TRBJ2-1; D not resolved. Trimming cost V 3 bases and J 9 bases, with 12 bases left between them. CDR3 length equals 13 residues. Germline values: CDR1 SGHTA, CDR2 FQGNSA. The CDR3 region has the DNA TGTGCCAGCAGCTTTCAAAGCGAGGCTGAGCAGTTCTTC. It encodes CASSFQSEAEQFF.

V usage is TRBV4-1 and J usage is TRBJ1-1, with D uncertain. Germline V gene lookup returns CDR1 MGHRA and CDR2 YSYEKL. Deletions cut 0 bases from V and 6 bases from J, with 8 bases between. The CDR3 loop spans 13 amino acids. The CDR3 reads CASSQDPSSEAFF. DNA for the CDR3: TGCGCCAGCAGCCAAGATCCATCCTCTGAAGCTTTCTTT.

A word on this clone: Distinct nucleotide sequences in the sample also encode this CDR3. This chain links TRBV27 with TRBJ2-3; 7 bases fit TRBD1. The CDR3 is 14 residues long. Germline V gene lookup returns CDR1 MNHEY and CDR2 SMNVEV (reference sequence). V trimming: 6 bases; J trimming: 2 bases; junction bases outside the gene matches: 5. The CDR3 protein is CASSPTGPTDTQYF. CDR3 coding DNA: TGTGCCAGCAGCCCGACAGGGCCCACAGATACGCAGTATTTT.

Regarding this clone: This likely reflects a read error, since a far larger clone is one base away. This chain links TRBV7-8 with TRBJ2-7, with a possible D match to TRBD1 (6 bases). CDR3 length equals 14 residues. Trimming removed 1 base at V and 4 bases at J, with 11 bases between. From germline, CDR1 is SGHVS and CDR2 FQNEAQ. CDR3 DNA sequence: TGTGCCAGCAGCTTAGAGGGGGTCGGTTACGAGCAGTACTTC. Translation: CASSLEGVGYEQYF.

About this clone: The identical CDR3 is also encoded by other nucleotide sequences in the sample. This chain uses TRBV27 with TRBJ2-3, with D unresolved. Germline V lookup: CDR1 MNHEY, CDR2 SMNVEV (reference sequence). The CDR3 extends over 15 amino acids. V was cut by 1 base and J by 0 bases, with 8 bases left in between. CDR3 residues: CASSLLGRSTDTQYF. The CDR3 DNA is TGTGCCAGCAGTTTATTGGGCAGAAGCACAGATACGCAGTATTTT.

The gene calls are TRBV10-1 and TRBJ2-3, with D uncertain. Trimming removed 1 base from V and 8 bases from J, with 10 bases in between. CDR3 size: 13 residues. Germline V CDR1 and CDR2: WNHNN, SYGVQD (reference sequence). In nucleotides, the CDR3 is TGCGCCAGCAGTGAGTTACAACCCGGTACGCAGTATTTT. Translating gives CASSELQPGTQYF.

The CDR3 is CASSQGGNEKLFF. The CDR3 DNA reads TGCGCCAGCAGCCAAGGAGGTAATGAAAAACTGTTTTTT. The rearrangement uses TRBV4-1 and TRBJ1-4; D uncertain. The CDR3 loop spans 13 amino acids. The germline gives CDR1 MGHRA, CDR2 YSYEKL. Trimming removed 1 base from V and 4 bases from J, with 4 bases in between.

V gene TRBV30 combines with J gene TRBJ1-2; D possibly corresponds to TRBD1 (6 bases). With 3 bases removed from V and 5 bases from J, the gap between germline ends came to 10 bases. From germline, CDR1 is GTSNPN and CDR2 SVGIG (reference sequence). This CDR3 is 12 amino acids long. CDR3 nucleotide sequence: TGTGCCTGGAGGAAGGACAGTTATGGCTACACCTTC. As protein: CAWRKDSYGYTF.

CDR3 coding DNA: TGTGCCAGCAGTTACCCGCTAGCGGGAGTTGGCGAGCAGTTCTTC. It codes for CASSYPLAGVGEQFF. This rearrangement joins TRBV6-5 to TRBJ2-1, with 10 bases matching TRBD2. The CDR3 is 15 residues long. The germline gives CDR1 MNHEY, CDR2 SVGAGI. The V segment lost 2 bases and the J segment 10 bases; nucleotides outside the gene matches: 8.

The sample holds a few counts of this clone. The V and J genes are TRBV7-9 and TRBJ2-4; D is uncertain. Germline-derived CDR1 and CDR2 are SEHNR and FQNEAQ (reference sequence). The CDR3 consists of 17 residues. The V end was cut by 5 bases, the J end by 0 bases, with 17 bases between. The DNA for the CDR3 is TGTGCCAGCAGCCGTTCTCCGGGCCCGCTAGCCAAAAACATTCAGTACTTC. This gives the protein CASSRSPGPLAKNIQYF.

The chain combines TRBV5-8 with TRBJ2-7; D is unclear. This CDR3 spans 12 amino acids. V lost 3 bases, J lost 3 bases, and 7 bases lay in between. Germline V gene data show CDR1 as SGHTS and CDR2 as YDEGEE. The CDR3 nucleotides read TGTGCCAGCAGCTCTAGACACTACGAGCAGTACTTC. This sequence encodes CASSSRHYEQYF. Full variable domain (remainder filled in from reference TRBV5-8 and TRBJ2-7): EAGVTQSPTHLIKTRGQQATLRCSPISGHTSVYWYQQALGLGLQFLLWYDEGEERNRGNFPPRFSGRQFPNYSSELNVNALELEDSALYLCASSSRHYEQYFGPGTRLTVT.

In this sample, this clone turned up once. The V call is TRBV4-3, the J call TRBJ2-1, with 11 positions matching TRBD2. CDR1 is LGHNA and CDR2 is YSLEER in the germline V gene. The V gene end was trimmed by 0 bases and the J gene end by 10 bases; junction bases not matched to a gene: 11. The CDR3 is 17 amino acids. The DNA of the CDR3 is TGCGCCAGCAGCCAAGATCCAACTAGCGGGAGAAGTTTAGAGCAGTTCTTC. Amino acids: CASSQDPTSGRSLEQFF.

The chain couples TRBV7-9 to TRBJ1-1; 9 positions match TRBD1. V shed 1 base and J 0 bases; nucleotides not matched to a gene: 0. Looked up from germline, CDR1 is SEHNR and CDR2 is FQNEAQ (reference sequence). The CDR3 has 15 amino acids. Here the CDR3 DNA reads TGTGCCAGCAGCTTAGGACAGGGGGTGAACACTGAAGCTTTCTTT. Its translation: CASSLGQGVNTEAFF.

The chain recombines TRBV30 with TRBJ2-3; 13 bases line up with TRBD2. Germline assignment: CDR1 GTSNPN and CDR2 SVGIG (reference sequence). Unmatched junction bases numbered 0, after V lost 5 bases and J lost 1 base. This CDR3 has 14 residues. The CDR3 protein is CAWGLAGGTDTQYF. DNA for the CDR3: TGTGCCTGGGGACTAGCGGGGGGCACAGATACGCAGTATTTT.

The genes are TRBV5-5 and TRBJ2-7; D is uncertain. CDR1 SGHKS and CDR2 YYEKEE come from the germline V gene (reference sequence). The CDR3 has 14 amino acids. Between the trimmed V and J ends, which lost 4 bases and 0 bases, there was a span of 11 bases. DNA for the CDR3: TGTGCCAGCAGCCTGTCAGGAAGCTCCTACGAGCAGTACTTC. This translates into CASSLSGSSYEQYF.

V and J are TRBV7-2 and TRBJ2-3; D is unclear. Germline-derived CDR1 and CDR2 are SGHTA and FQGNSA. CDR3 length equals 16 residues. The V and J ends lost 0 bases and 0 bases respectively, with 10 bases between them. As DNA, the CDR3 is TGTGCCAGCAGCTTAGCCGCGCGGAGAAGCACAGATACGCAGTATTTT. This gives the protein CASSLAARRSTDTQYF.

The rearrangement joins TRBV6-6 to TRBJ1-5; 8 positions agree with TRBD1. In germline, CDR1 is MNHNY, CDR2 SVGAGI (reference sequence). Germline trimming cut 5 bases from V and 6 bases from J; bases unmatched to any gene: 9. This CDR3 contains 15 residues. In DNA form, the CDR3 reads TGTGCCAGCAGTCCCGAGCAGGGGGCTTCTCAGCCCCAGCATTTT. It yields the protein CASSPEQGASQPQHF.

The V and J genes are TRBV6-5 and TRBJ1-3, with 7 bases that match TRBD1. The V gene's germline CDR1 is MNHEY and CDR2 SVGAGI. Trimming removed 10 bases from V and 0 bases from J; junction bases left unmatched: 6. The CDR3 length is 14 residues. CDR3 protein: CATGQSSSGNTIYF. The CDR3 nucleotides are TGTGCCACGGGACAGTCCTCCTCTGGAAACACCATATATTTT.

The chain uses TRBV19 and TRBJ1-4; D uncertain. V shed 1 base and J shed 12 bases, with 6 bases lying between them. Looked up from germline, CDR1 is LNHDA and CDR2 is SQIVND (reference sequence). The CDR3 extends over 11 amino acids. Here the CDR3 reads CASSIGEELFF. As DNA, the CDR3 is TGTGCCAGTAGTATAGGGGAGGAACTGTTTTTT.

The rearrangement uses TRBV6-1 and TRBJ2-3; D not certain. The CDR3 extends over 11 amino acids. V was trimmed by 4 bases and J by 2 bases, leaving 1 base between them. Germline loops: CDR1 MNHNS, CDR2 SASEGT. The CDR3 reads CASSVTDTQYF. CDR3 bases: TGTGCCAGCAGTGTCACAGATACGCAGTATTTT.

The J gene is TRBJ2-7, the V gene TRBV2, with D tentatively TRBD2 (5 bases). The germline V and J ends were trimmed by 8 bases and 0 bases, with 20 bases remaining between them. The CDR3 is made up of 16 amino acids. CDR1 is SNHLY and CDR2 is FYNNEI in the germline V gene. CDR3 protein: CASSGINKFSSYEQYV. CDR3 DNA sequence: TGTGCCAGCTCCGGGATTAACAAATTTAGCTCCTACGAGCAGTACGTC.

In this sample, this clone turned up once. The chain carries TRBV7-9 and TRBJ2-1; 10 bases map to TRBD2. This CDR3 spans 15 amino acids. V was pared by 3 bases and J by 3 bases, with 2 bases of the junction left unmatched. The germline CDR1 and CDR2 sequences are SEHNR and FQNEAQ (reference sequence). CDR3 protein: CASSLGTSDYNEQFF. In DNA, the CDR3 is TGTGCCAGCAGCTTGGGGACTAGCGACTACAATGAGCAGTTCTTC.

The genes are TRBV28 and TRBJ1-2, with TRBD1 matching 7 bases. The CDR3 has 22 amino acids. The V segment lost 4 bases and the J segment 4 bases; nucleotides outside the gene matches: 30. From germline, CDR1 is MDHEN and CDR2 SYDVKM. CDR3 DNA sequence: TGTGCCAGCAGTTCTTGGGCAGGGGGATTAAGCGTGCTAACCGCGATCTCCTATGGCTACACCTTC. This sequence encodes CASSSWAGGLSVLTAISYGYTF.

This chain joins TRBV5-4 and TRBJ2-3; 15 nucleotides agree with TRBD2. CDR1 and CDR2 (germline): SGHNT, YYREEE (reference sequence). V trimming: 4 bases; J trimming: 4 bases; junction bases outside the gene matches: 7. The CDR3 spans 17 residues. The CDR3 coding sequence is TGTGCCAGCAGCACGGGACTAGCGGGGGGTGTGGCAGATACGCAGTATTTT. Protein product: CASSTGLAGGVADTQYF.

There are a few counts of this clone. The chain employs TRBV11-1 and TRBJ1-2; 7 positions agree with TRBD1. In germline, CDR1 is SGHAT, CDR2 FQDESV (reference sequence). The J segment lost 3 bases and the V segment lost 4 bases, leaving 5 bases of the junction unmatched. There are 14 residues in the CDR3. This CDR3 reads CASSYLQGDYGYTF. The CDR3 DNA follows: TGTGCCAGCAGCTACCTTCAGGGGGACTATGGCTACACCTTC.

By sample fraction, this clone is medium-sized. In the same sample, other DNA sequences code for this CDR3. This sequence joins TRBV6-1 and TRBJ2-5; 12 bases are shared with TRBD2. V lost 2 bases to trimming and J lost 2 bases; unmatched junction nucleotides: 0. CDR3 size: 15 residues. Germline CDR1 is MNHNS and CDR2 is SASEGT. CDR3 coding DNA: TGTGCCAGCAGTGAACTAGCGGGGGGGCAAGAGACCCAGTACTTC. This encodes CASSELAGGQETQYF.